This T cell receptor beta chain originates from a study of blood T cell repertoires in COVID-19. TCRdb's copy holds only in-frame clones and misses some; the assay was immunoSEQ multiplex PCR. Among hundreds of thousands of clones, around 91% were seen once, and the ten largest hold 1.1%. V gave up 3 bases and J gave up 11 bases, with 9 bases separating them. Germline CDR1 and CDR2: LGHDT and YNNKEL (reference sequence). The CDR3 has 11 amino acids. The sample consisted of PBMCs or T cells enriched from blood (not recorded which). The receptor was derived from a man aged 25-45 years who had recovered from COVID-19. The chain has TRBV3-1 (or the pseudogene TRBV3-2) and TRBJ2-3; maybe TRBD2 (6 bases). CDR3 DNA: TGTGCCAGCAGCCAGGCGGGGAGGCAGTATTTT. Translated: CASSQAGRQYF.